The next 21 T cell receptor beta chains were all read from a single sample in a study of blood T cell repertoires in COVID-19 (dated by TCRdb to 2018 to 2021). The library came from the immunoSEQ multiplex PCR assay. Sourced from immuneACCESS, this table was stored by TCRdb with only in-frame sequences that have V and J called. A share of the clones is absent; for the studies checked, an unresolved V gene accounts for under half, and the remainder has no known explanation. This sample gives fewer than 500,000 clones in total; about 90% of them show up just once. The ten largest account for roughly 0.78% of the sample. Material: peripheral blood. The source is a man between 18 and 35 years old with COVID-19, enrolled during active disease.

This clone was found once. This chain connects TRBV5-8 to TRBJ2-1; 9 positions match TRBD2. The CDR3 is made up of 16 amino acids. The V gene's germline CDR1 is SGHTS and CDR2 YDEGEE. The ends lost 2 bases at V and 10 bases at J; junction bases unmatched: 13. The CDR3 protein is CASSLLRLAVPREQFF. DNA of the CDR3: TGTGCCAGCAGCTTACTTAGACTAGCGGTTCCCCGGGAGCAGTTCTTC.

The V and J genes are TRBV5-5 and TRBJ2-2; possible D gene TRBD2, 5 bases. The CDR3 contains 17 residues. Between the trimmed V and J ends, which lost 3 bases and 4 bases, there was a span of 19 bases. The germline V gene has CDR1 SGHKS and CDR2 YYEKEE (reference sequence). This CDR3 reads CASSSMRANYRTGELFF. The CDR3 region has the DNA TGTGCCAGCAGCTCCATGAGGGCTAACTATCGCACCGGGGAGCTGTTTTTT.

CDR3 loop: CASSLPSGGALDEQYF. The CDR3 DNA reads as TGTGCCAGCAGCTTACCGTCCGGGGGGGCCTTGGACGAGCAGTACTTC. The chain employs TRBV7-8 and TRBJ2-7, with 8 bases matching TRBD2. V lost 2 bases and J lost 5; bases outside the gene matches: 11. This CDR3 has 16 amino acids. Germline V gene lookup returns CDR1 SGHVS and CDR2 FQNEAQ.

V gene TRBV5-5 combines with J gene TRBJ2-5; 7 bases align to TRBD2. The CDR3 consists of 15 residues. CDR1 SGHKS and CDR2 YYEKEE come from the germline V gene (reference sequence). V dropped 2 bases and J dropped 5; count of bases not matched to a gene: 9. CDR3 sequence: CASSFRREQGETQYF. The CDR3 nucleotides read TGTGCCAGCAGCTTTCGGCGGGAGCAAGGGGAGACCCAGTACTTC.

This sequence joins TRBV19 and TRBJ1-3, with 8 bases fitting TRBD1. After removal of 4 bases from V and 0 bases from J, the junction contained 2 bases not matched to a gene. The CDR3 spans 15 residues. In germline, CDR1 is LNHDA, CDR2 SQIVND (reference sequence). CDR3 sequence: CASSTTGGSGNTIYF. The CDR3 coding sequence is TGTGCCAGTAGTACTACAGGGGGCTCTGGAAACACCATATATTTT.

V gene TRBV7-9 combines with J gene TRBJ1-2, with D possibly being TRBD1 (5 bases). Germline V gene sequence: CDR1 SEHNR, CDR2 FQNEAQ (reference sequence). V was shortened by 3 bases and J by 4 bases, with 12 bases between the two germline ends. This CDR3 has 14 amino acids. The CDR3, as DNA: TGTGCCAGCAGCTTCTCCGACAGAGTCTATGGCTACACCTTC. It codes for CASSFSDRVYGYTF.

Turning to this clone: A junction boundary mismatches the germline segment, possibly from a read error. The chain combines TRBV11-3 with TRBJ2-1; TRBD2 is a possible D gene (6 bases). Germline loops: CDR1 SGHNT, CDR2 YENEEA. The CDR3 totals 13 residues. The CDR3 sequence is CASSLDGGDEQFF. The CDR3 DNA reads as TGTGCCAGCAGCCTAGACGGGGGTGATGAGCAGTTCTTC. The variable domain in full, with the rest retrieved from reference TRBV11-3 and TRBJ2-1, is EAGVVQSPRYKIIEKKQPVAFWCNPISGHNTLYWYLQNLGQGPELLIRYENEEAVDDSQLPKDRFSAERLKGVDSTLKIQPAELGDSAVYLCASSLDGGDEQFFGPGTRLTVL.

The chain uses TRBV3-1 (or the pseudogene TRBV3-2) and TRBJ1-2, with unresolved D. CDR1 is LGHDT and CDR2 is YNNKEL in the germline V gene (reference sequence). The CDR3 runs to 14 residues. The V and J ends lost 4 bases and 0 bases respectively, with 9 bases between them. CDR3: CASSLAPANYGYTF. The CDR3 DNA is TGTGCCAGCAGCCTTGCCCCGGCTAACTATGGCTACACCTTC.

This clone has a handful of counts. A junction boundary mismatches the germline segment, possibly from a read error. The chain links TRBV7-9 to TRBJ2-7, with D tentatively TRBD1 (6 bases). The CDR3 covers 13 residues. Germline CDR1 SEHNR, CDR2 FQNEAQ (reference sequence). The CDR3 reads CASSLTRTGSLDF. CDR3 in DNA: TGTGCCAGCAGCTTAACTAGAACAGGGAGTTTGGACTTC.

The V call is TRBV4-2, the J call TRBJ2-7, with 8 bases lining up with TRBD2. CDR3 length: 16 residues. V shed 10 bases, J shed 0 bases, and the junction held 14 bases outside the gene matches. Germline V gene sequence: CDR1 LGHNA, CDR2 YNFKEQ. For the CDR3, the DNA is TGTGCCACCAGGGCTGAGGTAGCGGGATACTCCTACGAGCAGTACTTC. This codes for CATRAEVAGYSYEQYF.

The CDR3 is CASSLVRSGASTDTQYF. The CDR3 DNA reads as TGTGCCAGCAGTTTAGTCCGTAGCGGGGCTAGCACAGATACGCAGTATTTT. V usage is TRBV28 and J usage is TRBJ2-3, with 8 bases aligning to TRBD2. CDR1 is MDHEN, CDR2 SYDVKM, per germline. The length of the CDR3 is 17 residues. Trimming took 2 bases from V and 0 from J; bases not matched to a gene: 7.

This clone has only one observation. The rearrangement joins TRBV7-9 to TRBJ1-4; the D gene is possibly TRBD1 (6 bases). Per the germline V gene, CDR1 is SEHNR and CDR2 is FQNEAQ (reference sequence). CDR3 length: 15 amino acids. With 2 bases removed from V and 7 bases from J, the gap between germline ends came to 14 bases. DNA of the CDR3: TGTGCCAGCAGCTTATTCGGGGGGCCGACTGAAAAACTGTTTTTT. This encodes CASSLFGGPTEKLFF. Full variable domain (outside the CDR3, taken from reference TRBV7-9 and TRBJ1-4): DTGVSQNPRHKITKRGQNVTFRCDPISEHNRLYWYRQTLGQGPEFLTYFQNEAQLEKSRLLSDRFSAERPKGSFSTLEIQRTEQGDSAMYLCASSLFGGPTEKLFFGSGTQLSVL.

CDR3 bases: TGTGCCAGCAGCCCCACAGGGGGAATAGCTGAAGCTTTCTTT. It yields the protein CASSPTGGIAEAFF. The chain has TRBV3-1 (or the pseudogene TRBV3-2) and TRBJ1-1; 8 bases match TRBD1. Germline V gene data show CDR1 as LGHDT and CDR2 as YNNKEL (reference sequence). V lost 4 bases and J lost 6; bases outside the gene matches: 7. The CDR3 loop spans 14 amino acids.

The V and J genes are TRBV5-4 and TRBJ2-5; tentative D call: TRBD1 (5 bases). This CDR3 has 15 residues. V lost 0 bases, J lost 5 bases, and 14 bases lay in between. CDR1 and CDR2 (germline): SGHNT, YYREEE (reference sequence). Here the CDR3 DNA reads TGTGCCAGCAGCTTGGCGACTCAGGGCCACGAGACCCAGTACTTC. Its translation is CASSLATQGHETQYF.

The rearrangement links TRBV7-9 to TRBJ2-7, with D possibly TRBD1 on 6 matching bases. Per the germline V gene, CDR1 is SEHNR and CDR2 is FQNEAQ (reference sequence). V lost 0 bases to trimming and J lost 5 bases, with 8 bases between them. This CDR3 is built from 13 residues. CDR3 DNA sequence: TGTGCCAGCAGCTTAGCCCACAGGGACGAGCAGTACTTC. This gives the protein CASSLAHRDEQYF.

The J gene is TRBJ2-5, the V gene TRBV9; 13 bases fit TRBD2. The CDR3 spans 17 residues. V trimming: 3 bases; J trimming: 4 bases; junction bases outside the gene matches: 9. Germline values: CDR1 SGDLS, CDR2 YYNGEE. Written as DNA, the CDR3 is TGTGCCAGCAGCGATCCGGGACTAGCGGGGTTCGGAGAGACCCAGTACTTC. Its translation is CASSDPGLAGFGETQYF.

The chain joins TRBV6-5 to TRBJ1-6; perhaps TRBD1 as D (5 bases). Germline CDR1 MNHEY, CDR2 SVGAGI. V lost 0 bases and J lost 7, with 10 bases in between. This CDR3 has 15 residues. The CDR3 sequence: CASSYSAGPNSPLHF. The CDR3, as DNA: TGTGCCAGCAGTTACTCGGCAGGGCCAAATTCACCCCTCCACTTT.

The chain has TRBV10-3 and TRBJ2-7; TRBD2 matches 9 bases. V was clipped by 6 bases and J by 0 bases; unmatched bases: 6. This CDR3 region has 15 residues. Germline CDR1 is ENHRY and CDR2 is SYGVKD. CDR3 amino acids: CAIRPSGRSSYEQYF. CDR3 bases: TGTGCCATCAGGCCAAGCGGGAGGAGCTCCTACGAGCAGTACTTC.

The sample holds a few counts of this clone. The J gene is TRBJ2-5, the V gene TRBV6-5; TRBD2 is a possible D gene (6 bases). The germline CDR1 and CDR2 sequences are MNHEY and SVGAGI. Trimming stripped 6 bases from V and 1 base from J, with 12 bases between. CDR3 length equals 14 residues. Written as DNA, the CDR3 is TGTGCCAGCAGGCACCGGGACTTCCAAGAGACCCAGTACTTC. This translates into CASRHRDFQETQYF.

This sequence joins TRBV5-1 and TRBJ2-7; 7 positions agree with TRBD1. There are 14 residues in the CDR3. Germline V gene lookup returns CDR1 SGHRS and CDR2 YFSETQ. Losses at the gene ends were 4 bases for V and 2 bases for J; bases not matched to a gene: 6. The CDR3 nucleotides read TGCGCCAGCAGCCCAAGGACAGGCACCTACGAGCAGTACTTC. Residues: CASSPRTGTYEQYF.

The rearrangement joins TRBV19 to TRBJ1-3; D is undetermined. Germline-derived CDR1 and CDR2 are LNHDA and SQIVND (reference sequence). V lost 1 base and J 0 bases, leaving 13 bases between the germline ends. This CDR3 contains 17 residues. The CDR3 DNA reads as TGTGCCAGTAGTATAGCCACCGGTAGATCCTCTGGAAACACCATATATTTT. Its protein is CASSIATGRSSGNTIYF. Full variable domain (rest looked up from reference TRBV19 and TRBJ1-3): DGGITQSPKYLFRKEGQNVTLSCEQNLNHDAMYWYRQDPGQGLRLIYYSQIVNDFQKGDIAEGYSVSREKKESFPLTVTSAQKNPTAFYLCASSIATGRSSGNTIYFGEGSWLTVV.